This TCR beta chain was sequenced for a study of EBV T-cell therapy then PD-1 blockade in nasopharyngeal carcinoma. This clone has only a few counts. What it binds is unknown. Sequencing used immunoSEQ multiplex PCR; TCRdb keeps in-frame clones, though not all of them. The repertoire consists of about 17,000 clones, with roughly 84% occurring once and the leading ten covering over 25%. Germline V gene lookup returns CDR1 SEHNR and CDR2 FQNEAQ (reference sequence). Trimming left V 5 bases short and J 7 bases short, with 20 bases between. The CDR3 runs to 16 residues. Treatment meaning: AdE1-LMPpoly-expanded autologous EBV-specific T-cell therapy followed by anti-PD-1 nivolumab.

This clonotype was obtained from a man aged 35 to 55 with nasopharyngeal carcinoma. The chain has TRBV7-9 and TRBJ1-4; D call uncertain. The material was CD8+ T cells from blood, obtained at day 0 from a patient whose treatment included autologous EBV-specific T cells and nivolumab. CDR3 DNA: TGTGCCAGCAGCCCAACCTCGGGAGGGTCGGGTGAAAAACTGTTTTTT. It translates to CASSPTSGGSGEKLFF.